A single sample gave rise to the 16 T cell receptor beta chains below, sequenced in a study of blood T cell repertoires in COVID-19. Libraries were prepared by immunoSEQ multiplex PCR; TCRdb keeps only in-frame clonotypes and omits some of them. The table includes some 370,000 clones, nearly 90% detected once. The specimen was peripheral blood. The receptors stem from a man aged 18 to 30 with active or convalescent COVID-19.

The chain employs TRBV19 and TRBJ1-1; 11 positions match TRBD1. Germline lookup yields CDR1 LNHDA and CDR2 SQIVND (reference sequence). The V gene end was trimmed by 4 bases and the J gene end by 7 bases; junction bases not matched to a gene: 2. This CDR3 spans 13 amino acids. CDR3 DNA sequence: TGTGCCAGTAGTAGCGGGACAGGGGGTGAAGCTTTCTTT. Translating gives CASSSGTGGEAFF.

CDR3 amino acids: CASSRQQGVYEQYF. CDR3 DNA sequence: TGTGCCAGCAGCCGGCAGCAGGGGGTTTACGAGCAGTACTTC. The chain carries TRBV3-1 (or the pseudogene TRBV3-2) and TRBJ2-7, with TRBD1 matching over 7 bases. V lost 4 bases to trimming and J lost 4 bases; unmatched junction nucleotides: 7. This CDR3 is built from 14 residues. Germline lookup yields CDR1 LGHDT and CDR2 YNNKEL (reference sequence).

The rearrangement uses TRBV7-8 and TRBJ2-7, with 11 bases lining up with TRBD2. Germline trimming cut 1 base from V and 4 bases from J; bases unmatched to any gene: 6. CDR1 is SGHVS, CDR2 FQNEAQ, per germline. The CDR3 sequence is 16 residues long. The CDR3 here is CASSLGRASGRYEQYF. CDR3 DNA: TGTGCCAGCAGCTTAGGACGGGCTAGCGGGAGGTACGAGCAGTACTTC.

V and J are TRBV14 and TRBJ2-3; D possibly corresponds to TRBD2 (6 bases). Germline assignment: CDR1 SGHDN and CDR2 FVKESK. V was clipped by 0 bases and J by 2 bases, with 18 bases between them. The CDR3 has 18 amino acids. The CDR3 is CASSQDLAGRLYTDTQYF. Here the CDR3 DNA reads TGTGCCAGCAGCCAAGATTTGGCGGGGCGGCTCTACACAGATACGCAGTATTTT. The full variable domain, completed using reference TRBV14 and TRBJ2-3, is EAGVTQFPSHSVIEKGQTVTLRCDPISGHDNLYWYRRVMGKEIKFLLHFVKESKQDESGMPNNRFLAERTGGTYSTLKVQPAELEDSGVYFCASSQDLAGRLYTDTQYFGPGTRLTVL.

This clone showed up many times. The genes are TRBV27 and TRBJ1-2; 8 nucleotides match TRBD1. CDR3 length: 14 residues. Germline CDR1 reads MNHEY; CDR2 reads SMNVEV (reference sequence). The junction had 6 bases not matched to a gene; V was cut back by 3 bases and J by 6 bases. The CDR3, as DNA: TGTGCCAGCAGTTTCAGGACAGGGCGGAATGGCTACACCTTC. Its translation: CASSFRTGRNGYTF.

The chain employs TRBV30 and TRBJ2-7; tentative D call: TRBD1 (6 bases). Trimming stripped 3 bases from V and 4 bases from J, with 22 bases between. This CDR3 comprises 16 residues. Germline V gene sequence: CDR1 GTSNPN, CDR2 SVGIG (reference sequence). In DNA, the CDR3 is TGTGCCTGGAGCAAGGTGCCAAACTCACAGGGTTACGAGCAGTACTTC. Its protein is CAWSKVPNSQGYEQYF.

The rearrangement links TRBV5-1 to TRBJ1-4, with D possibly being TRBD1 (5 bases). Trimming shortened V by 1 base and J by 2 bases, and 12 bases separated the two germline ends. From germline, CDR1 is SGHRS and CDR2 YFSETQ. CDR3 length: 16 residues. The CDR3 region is CASSLNWGVTNEKLFF. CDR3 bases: TGCGCCAGCAGCTTGAATTGGGGGGTCACTAATGAAAAACTGTTTTTT.

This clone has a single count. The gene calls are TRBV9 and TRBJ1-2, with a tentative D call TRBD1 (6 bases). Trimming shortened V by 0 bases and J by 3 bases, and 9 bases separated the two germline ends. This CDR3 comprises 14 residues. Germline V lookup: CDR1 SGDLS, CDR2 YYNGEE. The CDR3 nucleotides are TGTGCCAGCAGCGTAGAAGGGGGATACTATGGCTACACCTTC. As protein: CASSVEGGYYGYTF.

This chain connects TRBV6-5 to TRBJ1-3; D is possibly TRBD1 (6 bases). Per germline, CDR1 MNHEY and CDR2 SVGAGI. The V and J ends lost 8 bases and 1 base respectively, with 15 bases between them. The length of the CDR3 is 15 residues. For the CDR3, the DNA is TGTGCCAGCCAGGTCGGGGGGCCATCTGGAAACACCATATATTTT. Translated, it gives CASQVGGPSGNTIYF.

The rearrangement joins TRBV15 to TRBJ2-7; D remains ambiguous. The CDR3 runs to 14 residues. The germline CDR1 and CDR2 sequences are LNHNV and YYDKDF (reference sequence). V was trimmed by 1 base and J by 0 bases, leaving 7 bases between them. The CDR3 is CATSRGGSSYEQYF. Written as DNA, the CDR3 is TGTGCCACCAGCAGAGGAGGCAGCTCCTACGAGCAGTACTTC.

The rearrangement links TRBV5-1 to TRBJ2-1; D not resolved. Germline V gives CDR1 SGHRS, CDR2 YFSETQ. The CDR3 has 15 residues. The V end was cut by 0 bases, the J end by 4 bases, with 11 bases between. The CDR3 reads CASSLGSQVYNEQFF. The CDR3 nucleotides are TGCGCCAGCAGCTTGGGTTCCCAGGTATACAATGAGCAGTTCTTC.

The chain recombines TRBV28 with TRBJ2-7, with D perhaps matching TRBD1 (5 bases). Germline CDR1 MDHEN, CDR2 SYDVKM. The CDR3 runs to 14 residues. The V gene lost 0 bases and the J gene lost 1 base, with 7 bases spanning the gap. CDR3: CASSLWQGSYEQYF. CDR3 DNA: TGTGCCAGCAGTTTATGGCAGGGTTCCTACGAGCAGTACTTC.

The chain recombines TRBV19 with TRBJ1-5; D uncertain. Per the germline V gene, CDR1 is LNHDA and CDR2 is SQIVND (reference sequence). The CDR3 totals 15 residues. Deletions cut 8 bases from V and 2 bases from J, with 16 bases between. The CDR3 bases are TGTGCCAGTGATTGGCGGCTGGGAGGCAATCAGCCCCAGCATTTT. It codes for CASDWRLGGNQPQHF.

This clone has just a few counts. In nucleotides, the CDR3 is TGTGCCAGCAGTTCCCCCGTTTCTAGCGGAAGAGGAGATACGCAGTATTTT. Its translation is CASSSPVSSGRGDTQYF. This chain uses TRBV6-2 or TRBV6-3 with TRBJ2-3; the match to TRBD2 covers 7 bases. Germline CDR1 is MNHEY and CDR2 is SVGEGT. The CDR3 is 17 residues long. V was pared by 4 bases and J by 5 bases, with 15 bases of the junction left unmatched.

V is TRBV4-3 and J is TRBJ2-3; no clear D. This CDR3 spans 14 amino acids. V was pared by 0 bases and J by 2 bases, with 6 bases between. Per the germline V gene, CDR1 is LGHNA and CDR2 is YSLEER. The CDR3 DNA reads TGCGCCAGCAGCCAAGAAACAACCACAGATACGCAGTATTTT. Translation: CASSQETTTDTQYF.

The CDR3: CASSLSPSGTNTQYF. In DNA, the CDR3 is TGTGCCAGCAGCCTCTCTCCGAGCGGTACTAATACGCAGTATTTT. The rearrangement links TRBV3-1 (or the pseudogene TRBV3-2) to TRBJ2-3; D is perhaps TRBD2 (5 bases). This CDR3 comprises 15 residues. From germline, CDR1 is LGHDT and CDR2 YNNKEL (reference sequence). V was shortened by 4 bases and J by 7 bases, with 18 bases between the two germline ends.